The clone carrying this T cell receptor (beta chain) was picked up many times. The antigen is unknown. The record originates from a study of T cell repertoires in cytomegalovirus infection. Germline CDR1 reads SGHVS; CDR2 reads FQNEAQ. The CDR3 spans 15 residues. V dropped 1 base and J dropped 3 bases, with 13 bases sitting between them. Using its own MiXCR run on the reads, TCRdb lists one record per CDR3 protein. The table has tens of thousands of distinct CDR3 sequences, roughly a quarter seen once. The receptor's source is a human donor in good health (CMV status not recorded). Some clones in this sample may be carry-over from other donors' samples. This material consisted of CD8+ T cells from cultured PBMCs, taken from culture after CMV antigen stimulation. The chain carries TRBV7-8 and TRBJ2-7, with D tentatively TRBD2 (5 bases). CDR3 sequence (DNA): TGTGCCAGCAGCTTAGAACAGCCGGGATACTACGAGCAGTACTTC. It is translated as CASSLEQPGYYEQYF.